These T cell receptor beta chains were read from a single sample in a study of blood T cell repertoires in COVID-19. Some clones are missing from TCRdb's copy, which holds only in-frame ones; the method was immunoSEQ multiplex PCR. The sample contains around 140,000 clones, 70% to 90% of which appear only once. The sequencing sample was made of peripheral blood. These receptors originate from a man aged 45-65 years with acute or convalescent COVID-19. Each CDR3 is given with its conserved first and last residue. A D gene is named only where the DNA matches it firmly. Size is omitted from some rows. Given values are once, few, many or a class for expanded clones.

V gene: TRBV5-1
clone size: -
D gene: -
J gene: TRBJ1-4
CDR3 protein: CASSPGAGLGNEKLFF

V gene: TRBV7-2
clone size: -
D gene: -
J gene: TRBJ2-7
CDR3 protein: CASSLKPYEQYF

V gene: TRBV28
clone size: -
D gene: -
J gene: TRBJ1-2
CDR3 protein: CASSSTDYGYTF

V gene: TRBV29-1
clone size: -
D gene: TRBD1
J gene: TRBJ1-2
CDR3 protein: CSVEDGTGQGYTF

V gene: TRBV4-2
clone size: -
D gene: -
J gene: TRBJ1-5
CDR3 protein: CASSQASHSNQPQHF

V gene: TRBV2
clone size: -
D gene: -
J gene: TRBJ1-2
CDR3 protein: CASSGFLRGGNGYTF

V gene: TRBV10-2
clone size: -
D gene: TRBD1
J gene: TRBJ1-1
CDR3 protein: CASNLNPTGGFAEAFF

V gene: TRBV7-6
clone size: -
D gene: -
J gene: TRBJ2-5
CDR3 protein: CASSLGHRGETQYF

V gene: TRBV28
clone size: -
D gene: TRBD1
J gene: TRBJ2-7
CDR3 protein: CASSLPGQGGLGQYF

V gene: TRBV6-2/TRBV6-3
clone size: few
D gene: -
J gene: TRBJ1-1
CDR3 protein: CASSFQGMNTEAFF

V gene: TRBV2
clone size: once
D gene: TRBD1
J gene: TRBJ1-1
CDR3 protein: CASSPGTGGTEAFF

V gene: TRBV4-1
clone size: -
D gene: -
J gene: TRBJ2-2
CDR3 protein: CASSQERLAAGELFF

V gene: TRBV7-2
clone size: -
D gene: -
J gene: TRBJ2-3
CDR3 protein: CASSLYITGRRDTQYF

V gene: TRBV4-1
clone size: few
D gene: -
J gene: TRBJ2-7
CDR3 protein: CASSPGPYEQYF